A single sample gave rise to the 4 T cell receptor beta chains below, sequenced in a study of blood T cell repertoires in COVID-19. Data came from immunoSEQ multiplex PCR; TCRdb stores just in-frame clones and leaves some out. The sample includes about 180,000 clones, under 85% of them seen just once. Input material: peripheral blood. The receptors stem from a human donor in a cohort sampled during active COVID-19.

The CDR3 reads CASSSDRGNYGYTF. The CDR3 coding sequence is TGTGCCAGCAGCTCAGACAGGGGAAACTATGGCTACACCTTC. The chain has TRBV5-6 and TRBJ1-2, with 8 bases identical to TRBD1. Germline CDR1 SGHDT, CDR2 YYEEEE. CDR3 length: 14 amino acids. Losses at the gene ends were 3 bases for V and 2 bases for J; bases not matched to a gene: 3. The whole variable domain, remainder taken from reference TRBV5-6 and TRBJ1-2, is DAGVTQSPTHLIKTRGQQVTLRCSPKSGHDTVSWYQQALGQGPQFIFQYYEEEERQRGNFPDRFSGHQFPNYSSELNVNALLLGDSALYLCASSSDRGNYGYTFGSGTRLTVV.

The chain uses TRBV4-1 and TRBJ2-7; 10 nucleotides match TRBD1. V gave up 0 bases and J gave up 4 bases; unmatched junction bases: 6. This CDR3 contains 16 residues. Germline V gives CDR1 MGHRA, CDR2 YSYEKL. CDR3 sequence: CASSQDPGTGAYEQYF. For the CDR3, the DNA is TGCGCCAGCAGCCAAGATCCCGGGACAGGGGCGTACGAGCAGTACTTC.

The chain recombines TRBV3-1 (or the pseudogene TRBV3-2) with TRBJ2-3; D gene ambiguous. V lost 0 bases and J 2 bases, leaving 9 bases between the germline ends. The germline V gene encodes CDR1 LGHDT and CDR2 YNNKEL (reference sequence). CDR3 length: 15 residues. CDR3 coding DNA: TGTGCCAGCAGCCAAGATCTTGAGCACACAGATACGCAGTATTTT. Translating it yields CASSQDLEHTDTQYF.

The CDR3 DNA sequence: TGTGCCAGCAGTCGGACGGTCGGGGGTTCACCCCTCCACTTT. This encodes CASSRTVGGSPLHF. The chain couples TRBV6-5 to TRBJ1-6; D may be TRBD1 (5 bases). CDR3 length: 14 residues. CDR1 is MNHEY, CDR2 SVGAGI, per germline. The V end lost 5 bases, the J end lost 9 bases, and 14 bases lay between the germline ends.